The 16 T cell receptor beta chains listed next were all sequenced from one sample in a study of intratumoral heterogeneity in liver cancer. Only in-frame clones appear in the TCRdb table, and some are missing; sequencing was by immunoSEQ multiplex PCR. This sample has over 20,000 clones, with over 60% found just once. The sequenced sample was tumor-adjacent normal tissue, obtained before any cancer treatment. The receptors originated from a woman in her seventies with hepatocellular carcinoma.

The chain employs TRBV5-8 and TRBJ2-7; 9 nucleotides align to TRBD1. V lost 1 base and J lost 4; bases outside the gene matches: 9. CDR3 length equals 16 residues. CDR1 and CDR2 from the germline V gene are SGHTS and YDEGEE. The CDR3 is CASSLTLWDREYEQYF. Written as DNA, the CDR3 is TGTGCCAGCAGCTTGACTTTGTGGGACAGGGAGTACGAGCAGTACTTC.

The chain combines TRBV2 with TRBJ2-7; 8 bases map to TRBD1. This CDR3 contains 14 residues. V gave up 3 bases and J gave up 7 bases; unmatched junction bases: 8. CDR1 and CDR2 (germline): SNHLY, FYNNEI. CDR3 loop: CASSDSDRVGEQYF. The CDR3 DNA sequence: TGTGCCAGCAGTGACTCGGACAGGGTAGGGGAGCAGTACTTC.

The J gene is TRBJ2-7, the V gene TRBV5-6, with D possibly being TRBD2 (6 bases). In germline, CDR1 is SGHDT, CDR2 YYEEEE. The CDR3 contains 12 residues. The ends were cut back, 0 bases at V and 6 bases at J, with 7 bases in the middle. CDR3 loop: CASSLVGGEQYF. The CDR3 nucleotides read TGTGCCAGCAGCTTGGTGGGAGGCGAGCAGTACTTC. Filled out from reference TRBV5-6 and TRBJ2-7, the complete variable domain reads DAGVTQSPTHLIKTRGQQVTLRCSPKSGHDTVSWYQQALGQGPQFIFQYYEEEERQRGNFPDRFSGHQFPNYSSELNVNALLLGDSALYLCASSLVGGEQYFGPGTRLTVT.

This chain joins TRBV5-6 and TRBJ2-7, with 12 positions matching TRBD2. V lost 4 bases, J lost 3 bases, and 2 bases stayed unmatched. The CDR3 spans 14 residues. Germline V lookup: CDR1 SGHDT, CDR2 YYEEEE. As DNA, the CDR3 is TGTGCCAGCAGCCGGACTAGCGGGAACTACGAGCAGTACTTC. This gives the protein CASSRTSGNYEQYF.

This clone was seen a single time. The CDR3 region is CASSLDGRSEGPQHF. CDR3 in DNA: TGCGCCAGCAGCTTGGACGGTAGGTCCGAGGGGCCCCAGCATTTT. The chain recombines TRBV5-1 with TRBJ1-5; D not resolved. Germline-derived CDR1 and CDR2 are SGHRS and YFSETQ. V lost 0 bases to trimming and J lost 9 bases, with 16 bases between them. The CDR3 has 15 amino acids.

This clone occurred a few times. This chain uses TRBV30 with TRBJ2-7; D may be TRBD1 (6 bases). CDR3 length: 12 residues. Trimming stripped 5 bases from V and 1 base from J, with 9 bases between. Germline V gene lookup returns CDR1 GTSNPN and CDR2 SVGIG (reference sequence). The CDR3 here is CAWATGSYEQYF. CDR3 nucleotides: TGTGCCTGGGCTACAGGGTCCTACGAGCAGTACTTC.

The rearrangement links TRBV9 to TRBJ2-6, with D tentatively TRBD1 or TRBD2 (5 bases each). Germline CDR1 and CDR2: SGDLS and YYNGEE. The CDR3 sequence is 15 residues long. V lost 7 bases to trimming and J lost 4 bases, with 15 bases between them. CDR3 sequence (DNA): TGTGCCAGCGGCTACTCCGGGGACGGGGCCAACGTCCTGACTTTC. It codes for CASGYSGDGANVLTF.

This clone was seen more than once but under ten times. The genes are TRBV6-2 or TRBV6-3 and TRBJ2-5, with 10 bases identical to TRBD2. This CDR3 spans 15 amino acids. The V gene end was trimmed by 6 bases and the J gene end by 2 bases; junction bases not matched to a gene: 6. Germline loops: CDR1 MNHEY, CDR2 SVGEGT. The CDR3 loop reads CASSKGLATQETQYF. CDR3 nucleotides: TGTGCCAGCAGCAAGGGACTAGCGACTCAAGAGACCCAGTACTTC.

The chain joins TRBV6-5 to TRBJ1-1; D not certain. V was trimmed by 7 bases and J by 4 bases, leaving 13 bases between them. CDR3 length equals 13 residues. Germline V CDR1 and CDR2: MNHEY, SVGAGI. The CDR3 reads CASTMKGGTEAFF. The CDR3 DNA reads as TGTGCCAGCACTATGAAGGGCGGCACTGAAGCTTTCTTT.

Here the CDR3 DNA reads TGTGCCAGCAGCTTAGTGGCCTTAGCGGGGGTCACAGATACGCAGTATTTT. Translation gives CASSLVALAGVTDTQYF. This chain links TRBV7-9 with TRBJ2-3; TRBD2 matches at 9 bases. The V and J ends lost 1 base and 2 bases, in that order; junction bases with no gene match: 7. This CDR3 region has 17 residues. From germline, CDR1 is SEHNR and CDR2 FQNEAQ (reference sequence).

The gene calls are TRBV7-2 and TRBJ2-1; D is uncertain. Germline V gene lookup returns CDR1 SGHTA and CDR2 FQGNSA. The CDR3 extends over 13 amino acids. Trimming left V 1 base short and J 9 bases short, with 10 bases between. The CDR3 is CASSLERFREQFF. CDR3 in DNA: TGTGCCAGCAGCTTAGAACGATTTCGTGAGCAGTTCTTC.

This chain joins TRBV21-1 and TRBJ1-2; TRBD1 is the table's D call, not checked against the DNA. TRBV21-1 counts as a pseudogene. The CDR3 contains 13 residues. The CDR3 loop reads CASGIRDREGYTF. As DNA, the CDR3 is TGTGCCAGCGGTATCCGGGACAGGGAGGGCTACACCTTC.

This chain connects TRBV5-1 to TRBJ2-3, with TRBD2 identical over 12 bases. The J segment lost 2 bases and the V segment lost 8 bases, leaving 6 bases of the junction unmatched. The germline V gene encodes CDR1 SGHRS and CDR2 YFSETQ. The CDR3 length is 15 residues. The CDR3 sequence is CASRLAGDHTDTQYF. CDR3 sequence (DNA): TGCGCCAGTCGACTAGCGGGAGACCACACAGATACGCAGTATTTT.

The rearrangement links TRBV4-1 to TRBJ2-2; TRBD1 is a possible D gene (6 bases). Trimming took off 6 bases at V and 1 base at J, with 15 bases between the two ends. The CDR3 has 16 residues. Looked up from germline, CDR1 is MGHRA and CDR2 is YSYEKL. CDR3 residues: CASRSIGTLNTGELFF. CDR3 in DNA: TGCGCCAGCAGGTCTATCGGGACACTGAACACCGGGGAGCTGTTTTTT.

V gene TRBV7-6 combines with J gene TRBJ1-1, with TRBD1 matching 9 bases. This CDR3 spans 17 amino acids. Germline V gene sequence: CDR1 SGHVS, CDR2 FNYEAQ. Trimming at V came to 2 bases and at J to 4 bases, leaving 11 bases not matched to a gene. In nucleotides, the CDR3 is TGTGCCAGCAGCTTACTGGGGACAGGGACCCTGAGCACTGAAGCTTTCTTT. Translated: CASSLLGTGTLSTEAFF.

This clone was detected only once. The chain is built from TRBV7-2 and TRBJ2-1; 10 bases match TRBD2. The V and J ends lost 5 bases and 11 bases, in that order; junction bases with no gene match: 18. From germline, CDR1 is SGHTA and CDR2 FQGNSA. The CDR3 runs to 17 residues. This CDR3 is CASSKPGQREGTGKQFF. CDR3 DNA sequence: TGTGCCAGCAGCAAACCCGGGCAGCGGGAGGGCACAGGAAAGCAGTTCTTC. Drawing the rest from reference TRBV7-2 and TRBJ2-1, the complete variable domain is GAGVSQSPSNKVTEKGKDVELRCDPISGHTALYWYRQSLGQGLEFLIYFQGNSAPDKSGLPSDRFSAERTGGSVSTLTIQRTQQEDSAVYLCASSKPGQREGTGKQFFGPGTRLTVL.